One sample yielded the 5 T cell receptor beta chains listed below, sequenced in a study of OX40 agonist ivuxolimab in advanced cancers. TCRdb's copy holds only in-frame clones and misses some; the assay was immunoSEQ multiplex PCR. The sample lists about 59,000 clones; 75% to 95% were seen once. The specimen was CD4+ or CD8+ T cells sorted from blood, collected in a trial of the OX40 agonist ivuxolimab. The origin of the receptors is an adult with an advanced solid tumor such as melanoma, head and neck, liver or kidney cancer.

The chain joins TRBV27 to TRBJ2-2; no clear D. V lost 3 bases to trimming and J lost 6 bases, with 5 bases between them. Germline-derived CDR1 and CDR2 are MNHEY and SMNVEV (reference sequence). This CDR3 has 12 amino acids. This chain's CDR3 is CASSFGSGELFF. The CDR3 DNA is TGTGCCAGCAGTTTTGGTTCCGGGGAGCTGTTTTTT.

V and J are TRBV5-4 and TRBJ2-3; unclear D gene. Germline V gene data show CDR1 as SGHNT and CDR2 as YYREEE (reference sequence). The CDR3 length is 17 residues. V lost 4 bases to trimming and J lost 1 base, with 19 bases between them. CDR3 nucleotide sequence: TGTGCCAGCAGCGCCTACCCCTTGGGCCAAGGCACAGATACGCAGTATTTT. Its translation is CASSAYPLGQGTDTQYF.

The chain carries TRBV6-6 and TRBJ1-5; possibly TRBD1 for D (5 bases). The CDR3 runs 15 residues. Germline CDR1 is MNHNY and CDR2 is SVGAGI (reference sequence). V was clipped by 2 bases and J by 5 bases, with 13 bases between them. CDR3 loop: CASSYRAREDQPQHF. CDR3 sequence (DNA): TGTGCCAGCAGTTACCGGGCCAGGGAAGATCAGCCCCAGCATTTT.

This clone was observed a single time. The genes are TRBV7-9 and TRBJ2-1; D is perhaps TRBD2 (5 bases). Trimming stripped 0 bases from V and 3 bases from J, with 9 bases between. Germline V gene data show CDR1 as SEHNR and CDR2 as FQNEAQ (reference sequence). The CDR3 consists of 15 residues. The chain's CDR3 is CASSLAGEIYNEQFF. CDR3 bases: TGTGCCAGCAGCTTAGCGGGAGAGATCTACAATGAGCAGTTCTTC.

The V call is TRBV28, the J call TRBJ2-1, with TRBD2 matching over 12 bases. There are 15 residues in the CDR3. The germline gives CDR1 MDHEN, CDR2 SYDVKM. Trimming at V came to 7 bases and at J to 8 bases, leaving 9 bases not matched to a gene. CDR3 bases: TGTGCCAGCACCCTACCACTAGCGGGAGGTTATGAGCAGTTCTTC. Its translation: CASTLPLAGGYEQFF.